Presented here are 3 T cell receptor beta chains from one specimen sequenced in a study of shared clonotypes between healthy human individuals. Sequencing was performed with immunoSEQ multiplex PCR; in TCRdb, only in-frame clones are kept and a portion is missing. The sample includes about half a million clones, 70% to 85% of them seen just once. Sequencing input: PBMCs. The receptor source for this set is a woman in her 40s in good health. Some clones in this sample may be carry-over from other donors' samples.

The table lists this clone with a few counts. The rearrangement joins TRBV15 to TRBJ2-7; D may be TRBD2 (6 bases). The CDR3 contains 14 residues. Per the germline V gene, CDR1 is LNHNV and CDR2 is YYDKDF (reference sequence). The germline V and J ends were trimmed by 5 bases and 2 bases, with 13 bases remaining between them. The CDR3 here is CATSPRDSAYEQYF. In DNA form, the CDR3 reads TGTGCCACCAGCCCCCGGGACTCAGCCTACGAGCAGTACTTC.

J is TRBJ2-7 and V is TRBV4-3; 8 nucleotides line up with TRBD2. V lost 3 bases, J lost 4 bases, and 8 bases stayed unmatched. Germline V gene data show CDR1 as LGHNA and CDR2 as YSLEER. The CDR3 sequence is 15 residues long. This CDR3 is CASSQTAGVRYEQYF. As DNA, the CDR3 is TGCGCCAGCAGCCAGACAGCGGGAGTACGATACGAGCAGTACTTC.

The J gene is TRBJ2-7, the V gene TRBV28; perhaps D is TRBD1 or TRBD2 (5 bases each). CDR1 MDHEN and CDR2 SYDVKM come from the germline V gene. The V gene lost 4 bases and the J gene lost 2 bases, with 15 bases spanning the gap. The CDR3 is 15 residues long. CDR3 protein: CASSSAAGATYEQYF. The CDR3 bases are TGTGCCAGCAGTTCGGCAGCCGGGGCCACCTACGAGCAGTACTTC.